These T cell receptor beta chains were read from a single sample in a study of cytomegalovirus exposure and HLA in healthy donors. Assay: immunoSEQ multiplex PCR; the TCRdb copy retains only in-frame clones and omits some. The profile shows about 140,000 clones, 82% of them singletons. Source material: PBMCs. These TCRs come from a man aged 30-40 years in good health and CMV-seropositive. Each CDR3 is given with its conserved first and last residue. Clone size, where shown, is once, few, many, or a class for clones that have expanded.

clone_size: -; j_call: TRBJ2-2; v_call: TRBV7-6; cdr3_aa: CASSLLGAGELFF
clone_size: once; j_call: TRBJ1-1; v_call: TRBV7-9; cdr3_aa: CASSSSYTGGTEAFF
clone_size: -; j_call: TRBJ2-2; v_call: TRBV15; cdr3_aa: CATSRGGREMNTGELFF
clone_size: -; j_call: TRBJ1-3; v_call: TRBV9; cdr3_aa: CASSPRGTNTIYF
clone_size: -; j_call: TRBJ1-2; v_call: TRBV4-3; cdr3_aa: CASSQGAGINYGYTF
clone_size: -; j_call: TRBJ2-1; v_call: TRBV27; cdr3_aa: CASRRNGLNEQFF
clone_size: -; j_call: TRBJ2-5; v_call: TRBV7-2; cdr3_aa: CASSTRQGSETQYF
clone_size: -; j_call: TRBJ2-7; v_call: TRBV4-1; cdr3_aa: CASSQAGRDRVYEQYF
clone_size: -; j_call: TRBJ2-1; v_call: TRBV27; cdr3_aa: CASSPSGGSYNEQFF
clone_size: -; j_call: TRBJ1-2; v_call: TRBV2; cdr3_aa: CASSEDVYGRTDYGYTF
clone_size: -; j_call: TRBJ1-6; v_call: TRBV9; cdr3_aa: CASSSGQGGSYNSPLHF
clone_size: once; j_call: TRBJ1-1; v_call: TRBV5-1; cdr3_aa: CASSLKPGQGNTEAFF
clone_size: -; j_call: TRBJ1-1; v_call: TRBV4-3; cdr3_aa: CASSQGRDSNTEAFF
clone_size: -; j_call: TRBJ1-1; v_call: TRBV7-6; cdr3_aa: CASSLMGESNTEAFF
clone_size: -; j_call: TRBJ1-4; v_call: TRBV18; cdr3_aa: CASSRSTDRATNEKLFF
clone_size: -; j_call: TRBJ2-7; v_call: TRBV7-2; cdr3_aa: CASSFRTSGGEQYF
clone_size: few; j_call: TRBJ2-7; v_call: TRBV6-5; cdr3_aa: CASSYLLTGISYEQYF
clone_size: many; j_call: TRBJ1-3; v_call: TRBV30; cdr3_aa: CAWSVSGRSGNTIYF
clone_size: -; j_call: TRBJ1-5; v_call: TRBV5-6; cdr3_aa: CASSWRADGPQHF
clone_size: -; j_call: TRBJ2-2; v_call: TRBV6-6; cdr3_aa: CASSYGRGTGELFF
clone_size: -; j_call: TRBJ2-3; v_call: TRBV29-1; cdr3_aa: CSVDRGGAGDTQYF
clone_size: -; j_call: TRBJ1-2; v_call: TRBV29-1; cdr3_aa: CSPGGTSYPNYGYTF
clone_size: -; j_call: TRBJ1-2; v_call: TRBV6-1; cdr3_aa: CASIDRGLGDYGYTF
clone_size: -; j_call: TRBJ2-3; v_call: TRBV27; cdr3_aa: CASGRLPPDTQYF
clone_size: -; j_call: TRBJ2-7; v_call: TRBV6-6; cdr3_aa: CASGRGGTDYEQYF
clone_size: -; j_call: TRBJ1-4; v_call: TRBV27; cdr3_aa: CASSLTGGNEKLFF
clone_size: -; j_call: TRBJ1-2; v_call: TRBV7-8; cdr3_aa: CASSLVPRGRGYTF
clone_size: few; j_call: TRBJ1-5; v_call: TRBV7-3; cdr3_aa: CASSLDRGDSNQPQHF
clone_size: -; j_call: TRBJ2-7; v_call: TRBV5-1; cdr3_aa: CASSLVADYEQYF
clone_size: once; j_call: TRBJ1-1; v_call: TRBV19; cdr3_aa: CASSAWTGGNTEAFF
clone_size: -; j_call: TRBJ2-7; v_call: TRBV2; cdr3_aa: CASTPPFSGLYEQYF
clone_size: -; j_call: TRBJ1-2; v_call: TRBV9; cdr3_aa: CASSVWGASNYGYTF
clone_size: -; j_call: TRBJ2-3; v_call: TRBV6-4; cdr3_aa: CASSDPGAGEHTDTQYF
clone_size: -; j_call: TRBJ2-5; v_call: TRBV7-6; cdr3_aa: CASSLAGGGQETQYF
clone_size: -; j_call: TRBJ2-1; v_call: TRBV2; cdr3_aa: CASRSSGANEQFF
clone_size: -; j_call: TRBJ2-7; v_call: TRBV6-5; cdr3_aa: CATATGSYEQYF
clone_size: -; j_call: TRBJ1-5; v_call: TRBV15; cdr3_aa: CATSRAGGNQPQHF
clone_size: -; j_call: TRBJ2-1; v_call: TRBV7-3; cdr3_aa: CASRQQAGGSYNEQFF
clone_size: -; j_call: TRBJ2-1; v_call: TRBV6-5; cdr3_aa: CASSFTGLNSEQFF
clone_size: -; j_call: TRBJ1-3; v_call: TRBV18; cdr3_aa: CASSPGGGRINTIYF
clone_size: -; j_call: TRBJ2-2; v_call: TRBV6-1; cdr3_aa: CASRPDRGWTGELFF
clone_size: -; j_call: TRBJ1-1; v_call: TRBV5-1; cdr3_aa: CASSLTGDTNTEAFF
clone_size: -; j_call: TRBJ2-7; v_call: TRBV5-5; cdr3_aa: CASSLTSGIDHEQYF
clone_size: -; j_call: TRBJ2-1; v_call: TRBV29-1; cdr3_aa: CSVVRQAAQGNEQFF
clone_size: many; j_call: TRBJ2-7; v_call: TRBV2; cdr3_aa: CASSPSTGVSEQYF
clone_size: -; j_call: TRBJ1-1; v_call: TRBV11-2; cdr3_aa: CASSLFFSTEAFF
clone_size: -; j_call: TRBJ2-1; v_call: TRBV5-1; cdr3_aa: CASSYAGEGEQFF
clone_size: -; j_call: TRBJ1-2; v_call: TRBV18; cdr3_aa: CASSPGGVYGYTF
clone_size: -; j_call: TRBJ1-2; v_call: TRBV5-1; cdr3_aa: CASSEHRSYGYTF
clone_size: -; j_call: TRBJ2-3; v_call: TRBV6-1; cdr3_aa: CASSHRGGGTDTQYF
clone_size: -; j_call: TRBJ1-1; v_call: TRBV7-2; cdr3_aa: CASSPGGARGTEAFF
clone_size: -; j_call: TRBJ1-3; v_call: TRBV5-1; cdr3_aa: CASSQEGRDSGNTIYF
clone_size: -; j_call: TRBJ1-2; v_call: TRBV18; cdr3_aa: CASSPLQGRDYGYTF
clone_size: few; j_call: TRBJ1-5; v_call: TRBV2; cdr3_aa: CASSVRQAYQPQHF
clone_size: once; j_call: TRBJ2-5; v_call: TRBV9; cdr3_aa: CASSERGLGTSQYF
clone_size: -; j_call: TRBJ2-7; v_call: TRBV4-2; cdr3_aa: CASSQATGLGYEQYF
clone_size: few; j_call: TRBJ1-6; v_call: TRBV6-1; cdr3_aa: CASKGRDNSPLHF
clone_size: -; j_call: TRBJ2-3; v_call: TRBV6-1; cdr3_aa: CASSDAGGATDTQYF
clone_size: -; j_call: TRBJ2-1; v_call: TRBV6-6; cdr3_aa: CASSRDRGPYNEQFF
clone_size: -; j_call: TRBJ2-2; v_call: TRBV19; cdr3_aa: CASNGGSNTGELFF